This is a list of T cell receptor beta chains from one sample in a study of cytomegalovirus exposure and HLA in healthy donors. Sequencing used immunoSEQ multiplex PCR; TCRdb keeps in-frame clones, though not all of them. The sample consists of under 110,000 clones, under 80% of them appearing once. Sequenced: PBMCs. The origin of the receptors is a man in his sixties in good health and CMV-seronegative. The CDR3 runs from the conserved cysteine through the conserved F or W. A D gene is named only where the DNA matches it firmly. The size field is filled for only some rows; it gives once, few, many or a size class.

abundance: -; v_gene: TRBV9; d_gene: TRBD1; j_gene: TRBJ2-3; CDR3nt: TGTGCCAGCAGCGTAGTTTCAGGGGGCTTCGAAGGTACGCAGTATTTT; CDR3aa: CASSVVSGGFEGTQYF
abundance: -; v_gene: TRBV7-9; d_gene: -; j_gene: TRBJ2-7; CDR3nt: TGTGCCAGCAGCATACGATCCCCTAGAAATAGCGCCGACTACGAGCAGTACTTC; CDR3aa: CASSIRSPRNSADYEQYF
abundance: -; v_gene: TRBV19; d_gene: -; j_gene: TRBJ1-2; CDR3nt: TGTGCCAGTAGTTGGACTCCTCACTATGGCTACACCTTC; CDR3aa: CASSWTPHYGYTF
abundance: -; v_gene: TRBV7-2; d_gene: -; j_gene: TRBJ2-3; CDR3nt: TGTGCCAGCAGCTTAGCCCCGGACACTAGCACAGATACGCAGTATTTT; CDR3aa: CASSLAPDTSTDTQYF
abundance: -; v_gene: TRBV5-1; d_gene: TRBD2; j_gene: TRBJ2-1; CDR3nt: TGCGCCAGCAGCTTGACGGTAGCGGGGGGGGGCAATGAGCAGTTCTTC; CDR3aa: CASSLTVAGGGNEQFF
abundance: -; v_gene: TRBV2; d_gene: -; j_gene: TRBJ1-5; CDR3nt: TGTGCCAGCACCCCCAAAGCCCATAGCAATCAGCCCCAGCATTTT; CDR3aa: CASTPKAHSNQPQHF
abundance: -; v_gene: TRBV19; d_gene: -; j_gene: TRBJ1-3; CDR3nt: TGTGCCAGTAGTATTCCAGGGTCGTTCTCTGATGGAAACACCATATATTTT; CDR3aa: CASSIPGSFSDGNTIYF
abundance: -; v_gene: TRBV2; d_gene: -; j_gene: TRBJ2-1; CDR3nt: TGTGCCAGCAGTGTTCAGCGGTCGCCCTGGGATGAGCAGTTCTTC; CDR3aa: CASSVQRSPWDEQFF
abundance: few; v_gene: TRBV28; d_gene: TRBD1; j_gene: TRBJ1-2; CDR3nt: TGTGCCAGCAGTACGGGACAGGCCACTACCTATGGCTACACCTTC; CDR3aa: CASSTGQATTYGYTF
abundance: -; v_gene: TRBV9; d_gene: TRBD1; j_gene: TRBJ2-7; CDR3nt: TGTGCCAGCAGCATGCGACAGGGCTCCTACGAGCAGTACTTC; CDR3aa: CASSMRQGSYEQYF
abundance: -; v_gene: TRBV7-3; d_gene: -; j_gene: TRBJ2-3; CDR3nt: TGTGCCAGCAGCCCCGTCGGTGACACAGATACGCAGTATTTT; CDR3aa: CASSPVGDTDTQYF
abundance: -; v_gene: TRBV5-1; d_gene: TRBD1; j_gene: TRBJ1-2; CDR3nt: TGCGCCAGCAGCCTACAGGGGCAGGATGGCTACACCTTC; CDR3aa: CASSLQGQDGYTF
abundance: -; v_gene: TRBV7-9; d_gene: TRBD1; j_gene: TRBJ1-1; CDR3nt: TGTGCCAGCAGTTTACTACCGGGACAGGGTTTTGGTGAAGCTTTCTTT; CDR3aa: CASSLLPGQGFGEAFF
abundance: -; v_gene: TRBV10-3; d_gene: TRBD1; j_gene: TRBJ1-1; CDR3nt: TGTGCCATCAGGGACAGGGGGGACACTGAAGCTTTCTTT; CDR3aa: CAIRDRGDTEAFF
abundance: -; v_gene: TRBV7-2; d_gene: -; j_gene: TRBJ2-5; CDR3nt: TGTGCCAGCAGCTTACAAGGGGGGGCGGAGACCCAGTACTTC; CDR3aa: CASSLQGGAETQYF
abundance: -; v_gene: TRBV4-2; d_gene: TRBD1; j_gene: TRBJ2-1; CDR3nt: TGTGCCAGCAGCCAAGATTTGGGGACAGGGGGCTACAATGAGCAGTTCTTC; CDR3aa: CASSQDLGTGGYNEQFF
abundance: -; v_gene: TRBV5-1; d_gene: -; j_gene: TRBJ2-3; CDR3nt: TGCGCCAGCAGCAATCCCAGGTCAGATACGCAGTATTTT; CDR3aa: CASSNPRSDTQYF
abundance: -; v_gene: TRBV14; d_gene: -; j_gene: TRBJ2-1; CDR3nt: TGTGCCAGCAGCCTAGCTAGCATCAGTGAGCAGTTCTTC; CDR3aa: CASSLASISEQFF
abundance: once; v_gene: TRBV7-2; d_gene: -; j_gene: TRBJ2-7; CDR3nt: TGTGCCAGCAGCGCCCAAGGACAGACCTCCTACGAGCAGTACTTC; CDR3aa: CASSAQGQTSYEQYF
abundance: few; v_gene: TRBV19; d_gene: TRBD1; j_gene: TRBJ1-5; CDR3nt: TGTGCCAGTTGGGACAGGGACCGCAATCAGCCCCAGCATTTT; CDR3aa: CASWDRDRNQPQHF
abundance: once; v_gene: TRBV4-2; d_gene: -; j_gene: TRBJ2-2; CDR3nt: TGTGCCAGCAGCCAAGGGTACAGGGTTGGCACCGGGGAGCTGTTTTTT; CDR3aa: CASSQGYRVGTGELFF
abundance: -; v_gene: TRBV4-1; d_gene: TRBD1; j_gene: TRBJ2-5; CDR3nt: TGCGCCAGCAGCCAAGCGGAACAGGGGACGGGGACCCAGTACTTC; CDR3aa: CASSQAEQGTGTQYF